Reported below is one T cell receptor (beta chain). This record belongs to a study of shared clonotypes between healthy human individuals. The protocol was immunoSEQ multiplex PCR, while the TCRdb copy is restricted to in-frame clones and leaves out a portion. The table lists 2 million to 2.5 million clones, around 93% of them singletons, with around 0.35% in the top ten. V was shortened by 0 bases and J by 4 bases, with 15 bases between the two germline ends. Germline V gene sequence: CDR1 SGHRS, CDR2 YFSETQ. This CDR3 is built from 16 residues. This receptor was obtained from a young man in good health. Some clones in this sample may be carry-over from other donors' samples. Sequencing input: naive CD4+ T cells from PBMCs. Subset specified: CD45RA+ positively selected. The chain recombines TRBV5-1 with TRBJ2-3, with a weak D call TRBD1 (6 bases). CDR3 DNA: TGCGCCAGCAGCTTGGGGGGGCGGGCCGCCCCAGATACGCAGTATTTT. Its translation: CASSLGGRAAPDTQYF.